This T cell receptor (beta chain) was sequenced for a study of cytomegalovirus exposure and HLA in healthy donors. Study-wide results and caveats: Cytomegalovirus-associated TCR beta chains were listed, numbering some 180. The tendency of first-cohort TCR clusters to co-occur in the roughly 110 validation repertoires was identified by a subsequent analysis.

This clone was counted a single time. Antigen: not known. Here immunoSEQ multiplex PCR was the method, and the copy in TCRdb shows in-frame clones only, minus some. This repertoire shows 150,000 to 180,000 clones, 75% to 90% found once; its top ten account for 20% to 25%. This CDR3 is 14 amino acids long. Germline V lookup: CDR1 SGHTA, CDR2 FQGNSA. J lost 2 bases, V lost 5 bases, and 4 bases had no gene match. The chain has TRBV7-2 and TRBJ2-7; 9 nucleotides align to TRBD2. The sequenced sample consisted of PBMCs. This sequence was found in a man aged 18 to 30 in good health and CMV-seropositive. This CDR3 reads CASSPQRGAYEQYF. The CDR3 DNA sequence: TGTGCCAGCAGCCCCCAGCGGGGGGCCTACGAGCAGTACTTC.